This T cell receptor beta chain was captured by sequencing in a study (dated by TCRdb to the mid-2010s). From the cysteine through the phenylalanine, the CDR3 covers 17 amino acids. Of all the DNA, just the CDR3 is kept, 51 bases in frame from base 1. V loses 7 bases of germline sequence and J loses 5 bases, and the interval between the two ends is 23 bases. Library creation used RT-PCR. Sequencing instrument: Illumina MiSeq. Clones were called with MiXCR by TCRdb after fastp trimmed the public reads at Q25, and only in-frame beta chains were retained. Every CDR3 protein is listed once, alongside the most common genes and DNA of its rows. The sample table records fewer than 800,000 distinct CDR3 sequences; approximately 15% of these occur just once. Just over 3.5% of the sample is in the top ten clones. In its sample, this clonotype was seen many times. Its recognized antigen is unknown. Nothing much larger sits one base from this clone, and base qualities are not available.

This sequence was found in a female donor in good health, serving as a healthy control. The sequencing input was memory CD4+ T cells from blood. The sequence joins TRBV12-3 or TRBV12-4 to TRBJ2-2, with TRBD2 tentatively as D gene (7 bases match). Here is the DNA: TGTGCCAGCAACCCCGGGGGCGGGAGATGGAGAACCGGGGAGCTGTTTTTT. Its product reads: CASNPGGGRWRTGELFF.